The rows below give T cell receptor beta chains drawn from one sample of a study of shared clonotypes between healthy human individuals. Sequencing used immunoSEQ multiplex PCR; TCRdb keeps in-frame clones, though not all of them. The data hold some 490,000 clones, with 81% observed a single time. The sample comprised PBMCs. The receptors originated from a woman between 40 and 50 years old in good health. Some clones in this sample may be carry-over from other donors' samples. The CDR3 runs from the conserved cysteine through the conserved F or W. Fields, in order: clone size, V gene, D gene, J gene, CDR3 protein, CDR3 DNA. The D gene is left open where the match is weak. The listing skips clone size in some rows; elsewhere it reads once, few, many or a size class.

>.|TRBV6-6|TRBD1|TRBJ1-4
CASSTSRDSRNEKLFF
TGTGCCAGCAGTACCTCCCGGGACAGTAGAAATGAAAAACTGTTTTTT
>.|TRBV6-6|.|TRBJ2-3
CASSYGETQYF
TGTGCCAGCAGTTATGGTGAGACGCAGTATTTT
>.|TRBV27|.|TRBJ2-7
CASSQETHRSYEQYF
TGTGCCAGCTCCCAAGAGACCCACCGTTCCTACGAGCAGTACTTC
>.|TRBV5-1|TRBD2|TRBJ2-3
CASSLAKVAGVTDTQYF
TGCGCCAGCAGCTTGGCCAAGGTAGCGGGAGTGACAGATACGCAGTATTTT
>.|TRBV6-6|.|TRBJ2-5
CASSYSKASLGETQYF
TGTGCCAGCAGTTACTCGAAGGCCAGTCTAGGGGAGACCCAGTACTTC
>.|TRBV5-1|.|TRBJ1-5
CASSLGPGEGNQPQHF
TGCGCCAGCAGCTTGGGGCCAGGGGAAGGAAATCAGCCCCAGCATTTT
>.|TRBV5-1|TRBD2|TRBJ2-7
CASSFAGGEQYF
TGCGCCAGCAGTTTTGCGGGGGGCGAGCAGTACTTC
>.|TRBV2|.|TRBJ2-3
CASSEVTDTQYF
TGTGCCAGCAGTGAGGTCACAGATACGCAGTATTTT
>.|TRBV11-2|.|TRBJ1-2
CASSLGWRGYTF
TGTGCCAGCAGCTTAGGGTGGAGAGGCTACACCTTC
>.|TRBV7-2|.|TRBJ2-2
CASSLTGELFF
TGTGCCAGCAGCTTAACCGGGGAGCTGTTTTTT
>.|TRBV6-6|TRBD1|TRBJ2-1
CASSYPGTGSKEQFF
TGTGCCAGCAGTTACCCCGGGACAGGGTCAAAGGAGCAGTTCTTC
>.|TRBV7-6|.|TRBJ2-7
CASSLEGGESDEQYF
TGTGCCAGCAGCTTAGAGGGGGGAGAATCCGACGAGCAGTACTTC
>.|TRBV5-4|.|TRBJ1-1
CASSSGQTLNTEAFF
TGTGCCAGCAGCTCCGGACAGACACTGAACACTGAAGCTTTCTTT
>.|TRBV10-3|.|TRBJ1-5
CAIKRDGNHQPQHF
TGTGCCATCAAAAGGGACGGTAATCATCAGCCCCAGCATTTT
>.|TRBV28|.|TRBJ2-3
CASSSRDITLTSPKDTQYF
TGTGCCAGCAGTTCCCGGGACATTACTTTGACTAGCCCTAAAGATACGCAGTATTTT
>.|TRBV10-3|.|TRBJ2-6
CATPGPPASGANVLTF
TGTGCCACCCCGGGCCCCCCGGCCTCTGGGGCCAACGTCCTGACTTTC
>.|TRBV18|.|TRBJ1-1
CASLPGENTEAFF
TGTGCCAGCTTACCAGGCGAGAACACTGAAGCTTTCTTT
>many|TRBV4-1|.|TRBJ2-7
CASSQSGIKNTHEQYF
TGCGCCAGCAGCCAAAGCGGTATTAAGAACACACACGAGCAGTACTTC
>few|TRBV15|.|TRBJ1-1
CATSRDLFGSPEAFF
TGTGCCACCAGCAGAGATCTTTTCGGGTCCCCCGAAGCTTTCTTT